This T cell receptor beta chain was obtained from a study of beta chain features in type 1 diabetes. Study results and limitations: A greater similarity of naive, central memory and Treg TCRB repertoires was seen among patients than among healthy donors. Researchers report that Type 1 diabetes patients had moderately but significantly shorter TCRB CDR3s across all four CD4+ subsets. Type 1 diabetes patients had VDJ junctions that carried fewer insertions and more deletions.

The CDR3 runs 16 residues. Trimming removed 0 bases at V and 6 bases at J, with 19 bases between. CDR1 is SGHNT, CDR2 YYREEE, per germline (reference sequence). Comments on this clone: Its matching antigen is unknown.

The authors reverse transcribed all of the isolated RNA, so sequencing captured expressed TCRB transcripts. The table came from immunoSEQ multiplex PCR; TCRdb's copy has only in-frame clones and leaves some out. The sample lists roughly 350,000 clones; 9.6% were seen once. The chain has TRBV5-4 and TRBJ2-7; possible D gene TRBD2, 5 bases. Sequencing was done on a sample of central memory CD4+ T cells from blood. This clonotype was sampled from a man aged 25 to 40 with type 1 diabetes. CDR3 loop: CASSLVAGLGAVEQYF. CDR3 nucleotides: TGTGCCAGCAGCTTGGTGGCGGGTTTAGGCGCGGTCGAGCAGTACTTC.